These T cell receptor beta chains were read from a single sample in a study of blood T cell repertoires in COVID-19. Some clones are missing from TCRdb's copy, which holds only in-frame ones; the method was immunoSEQ multiplex PCR. The data hold 450,000 to 500,000 clones, with roughly 85% observed a single time. Sequenced sample: peripheral blood. All receptors come from a human donor in a cohort sampled during active COVID-19. Both conserved end residues are part of each CDR3. A D gene is named only where the DNA matches it firmly. Expanded clones are given a class, and other clones once, few, many or no size at all.

size	V	J	D	length	DNA	CDR3
few	TRBV3-1/TRBV3-2	TRBJ2-7	-	15	TGTGCCAGCAGCCAAGATGGGACGGGAGCCTACGAGCAGTACTTC	CASSQDGTGAYEQYF
-	TRBV30	TRBJ1-3	-	13	TGTGCCTGGAGTACTGTCTCTGGAAACACCATATATTTT	CAWSTVSGNTIYF
-	TRBV21-1	TRBJ1-5	-	20	TGTGCCAGCAGCAATTGTTCGGGAAGTGGCCTCCTGGTGGGCAATCAGCCCCAGCATTTT	CASSNCSGSGLLVGNQPQHF
-	TRBV6-5	TRBJ2-1	-	14	TGTGCCAGCAGCGCGGGATCCTCCTACAATGAGCAGTTCTTC	CASSAGSSYNEQFF
-	TRBV5-1	TRBJ2-1	TRBD2	18	TGCGCCAGCAGCCCAGGACTAGCGGGAGTACGGTCCTACAATGAGCAGTTCTTC	CASSPGLAGVRSYNEQFF
-	TRBV19	TRBJ2-7	TRBD1	13	TGTGCCAGTAGTATTGGACAGGGGTACGAGCAGTACTTC	CASSIGQGYEQYF
-	TRBV9	TRBJ2-1	TRBD2	17	TGTGCCAGCAGCGCCCAGACTAGCGGGAGCCACGGGAATGAGCAGTTCTTC	CASSAQTSGSHGNEQFF
-	TRBV12-3/TRBV12-4	TRBJ2-7	-	13	TGTGCCAGCAGCTGGGGCAGAACCTACGAGCAGTACTTC	CASSWGRTYEQYF
-	TRBV19	TRBJ2-7	TRBD2	15	TGTGCCAGTAGTATGCCGGGACTAGCCGACTACGAGCAGTACTTC	CASSMPGLADYEQYF
once	TRBV7-8	TRBJ1-1	-	14	TGTGCCAGCAGACATCGACAGGATGACACTGAAGCTTTCTTT	CASRHRQDDTEAFF
-	TRBV3-1/TRBV3-2	TRBJ1-2	TRBD1	15	TGTGCCAGCAGCCAAGGACAGGGGACTAACTATGGCTACACCTTC	CASSQGQGTNYGYTF
once	TRBV28	TRBJ2-1	TRBD2	15	TGTGCCAGCAGTTTAACCGGGAGGGCCTACAATGAGCAGTTCTTC	CASSLTGRAYNEQFF
-	TRBV30	TRBJ2-5	TRBD2	14	TGTGCCTGGAGCGCAGGACTAGCACAAGAGACCCAGTACTTC	CAWSAGLAQETQYF
few	TRBV6-2/TRBV6-3	TRBJ1-1	TRBD1	13	TGTGCCAGCAGCCCCGACAGGGATGGGGGAGCTTTCTTT	CASSPDRDGGAFF
-	TRBV12-3/TRBV12-4	TRBJ1-1	-	12	TGTGCCAGCAGTTTCGGGGGGACTGAAGCTTTCTTT	CASSFGGTEAFF
-	TRBV4-1	TRBJ1-5	-	14	TGCGCCAGCAGCCACCCAAATACGGGTCAGCCCCAGCATTTT	CASSHPNTGQPQHF
-	TRBV19	TRBJ2-1	TRBD2	15	TGTGCCAGTACCCCGACGAGGGAGGGCCAGAATGAGCAGTTCTTC	CASTPTREGQNEQFF
once	TRBV30	TRBJ2-1	TRBD1	15	TGTGCCTGGAGCGAACCGGGACAGCTTATCGGTGAGCAGTTCTTC	CAWSEPGQLIGEQFF
-	TRBV3-1/TRBV3-2	TRBJ1-1	-	15	TGTGCCAGCAGCCAAGTAGGGACACCCGACACTGAAGCTTTCTTT	CASSQVGTPDTEAFF
-	TRBV29-1	TRBJ2-3	TRBD1	14	TGCAGCGTTGAGCTAGACAGGGGCACAGATACGCAGTATTTT	CSVELDRGTDTQYF
once	TRBV9	TRBJ2-6	TRBD1	15	TGTGCCAGCAGCTCGACAGGGGCTGGGGCCAACGTCCTGACTTTC	CASSSTGAGANVLTF
-	TRBV3-1/TRBV3-2	TRBJ1-1	TRBD1	18	TGTGCCAGCAGCCAAGATCAGGGTCCAGGGGGCTTGGTCACTGAAGCTTTCTTT	CASSQDQGPGGLVTEAFF
few	TRBV28	TRBJ2-5	-	12	TGTGCCAGCGCGTCGGGTAAAGAGACCCAGTACTTC	CASASGKETQYF
once	TRBV5-5	TRBJ2-3	-	15	TGTGCCAGCACCTTTCAGGCAGGGGTGGCAGATACGCAGTATTTT	CASTFQAGVADTQYF
-	TRBV9	TRBJ1-3	-	16	TGTGCCAGCAGCGTCGGAGCGGCAAACTCTGGAAACACCATATATTTT	CASSVGAANSGNTIYF
-	TRBV2	TRBJ1-1	TRBD1	14	TGTGCCAGCAGGGGGGACAGGTTGAACACTGAAGCTTTCTTT	CASRGDRLNTEAFF
-	TRBV7-2	TRBJ1-4	-	14	TGTGCCAGCAGCCTCCCGGGCCGGGGTGAAAAACTGTTTTTT	CASSLPGRGEKLFF
-	TRBV5-1	TRBJ1-2	-	15	TGCGCCAGCAGCCCCGGCCGACAGGCGTTGAGTCTCTACACCTTC	CASSPGRQALSLYTF
-	TRBV5-1	TRBJ1-1	-	12	TGCGCCAGCAGCTTGCAAGACTCTGAAGCTTTCTTT	CASSLQDSEAFF